A selection of T cell receptor beta chains follows, all from one sample in a study of blood T cell repertoires in COVID-19. The data were produced by immunoSEQ multiplex PCR, yet TCRdb's version contains in-frame clones alone and is incomplete. The sample has approximately 310,000 clones; over 75% are singletons. The specimen sequenced was peripheral blood. These TCRs come from a woman aged 50 to 60 who had recovered from COVID-19. Each CDR3 is given without its conserved first and last residue. Each record gives: J gene, V gene, D gene, CDR3 protein. D genes are given only for firm matches.

TRBJ2-3	TRBV24-1	TRBD2	ATSGTSKGTQY
TRBJ2-5	TRBV12-3/TRBV12-4	NA	ASSFVETGTQY
TRBJ1-2	TRBV7-2	TRBD1	ASSLDTGGDGYT
TRBJ2-1	TRBV4-1	TRBD2	ASSQGASGSRGEQF
TRBJ1-2	TRBV6-5	NA	ASRVTGSRGYGYT
TRBJ1-2	TRBV6-5	TRBD1	ASSYLVGQGGYGYT
TRBJ1-3	TRBV6-2/TRBV6-3	NA	ASSYGANTIY
TRBJ2-5	TRBV7-9	TRBD2	ASSSQGLAGGETQY
TRBJ2-7	TRBV4-1	NA	ASSTQYSGTHTYEQY
TRBJ1-6	TRBV28	NA	ASSVTNSGSPLH
TRBJ2-1	TRBV29-1	NA	SVEVYNEQF
TRBJ2-7	TRBV6-5	TRBD1	ASSYRTGGEQY
TRBJ2-5	TRBV15	TRBD2	ATSRVGRGVVQETQY
TRBJ1-5	TRBV5-1	TRBD1	ASSWGGTGNQPQH
TRBJ1-4	TRBV14	TRBD1	ASSMTGGINEKLF
TRBJ1-2	TRBV10-2	NA	ASGAFGGRGDGYT
TRBJ1-2	TRBV28	NA	ATPGRGGYGYT
TRBJ1-2	TRBV5-1	TRBD1	ASTNFAQTGDSGYT
TRBJ1-1	TRBV19	TRBD1	ASSRDRDVTEAF
TRBJ2-7	TRBV15	NA	ATSRGYGSPSSYEQY
TRBJ2-5	TRBV11-3	TRBD1	ASSQGTGSETQY
TRBJ2-7	TRBV28	NA	ASSFEYEQY
TRBJ2-7	TRBV28	NA	ASSPPSSYEQY
TRBJ2-2	TRBV6-2/TRBV6-3	TRBD2	ASSYLAGNTGELF
TRBJ2-5	TRBV5-1	NA	ASSQGVQYQETQY
TRBJ2-7	TRBV9	TRBD2	ASSKTRQSGIWEQY
TRBJ2-1	TRBV19	TRBD2	ASSALAAGENNEQF
TRBJ2-3	TRBV28	NA	ASSFSGDTQY
TRBJ2-7	TRBV28	TRBD1	ASNTFTGTGVLEQY
TRBJ2-1	TRBV6-2/TRBV6-3	TRBD1	ASSHKRDRGDNEQF
TRBJ2-7	TRBV3-1/TRBV3-2	TRBD2	ASSGGLAGNEQY
TRBJ2-1	TRBV25-1	NA	ASSARGAGEQF
TRBJ2-5	TRBV19	NA	ASSPSGETQY
TRBJ1-6	TRBV28	NA	ASLRQEGSPLH
TRBJ2-7	TRBV6-5	TRBD2	ASSYKSGSIYEQY
TRBJ1-1	TRBV7-2	NA	ASSLYSLNTEAF
TRBJ2-7	TRBV28	NA	ASSLVSEQY
TRBJ1-1	TRBV7-9	NA	ASSLGRGVAEAF